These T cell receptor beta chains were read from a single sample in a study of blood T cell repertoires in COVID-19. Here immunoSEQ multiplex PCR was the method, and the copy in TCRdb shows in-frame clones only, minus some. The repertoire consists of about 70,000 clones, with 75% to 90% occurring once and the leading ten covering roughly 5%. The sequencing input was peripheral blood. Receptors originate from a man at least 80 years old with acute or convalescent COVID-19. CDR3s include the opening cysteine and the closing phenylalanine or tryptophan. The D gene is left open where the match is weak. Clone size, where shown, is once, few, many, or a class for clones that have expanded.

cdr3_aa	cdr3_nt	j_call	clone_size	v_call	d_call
CASSLVGTIYNEQFF	TGTGCCAGCAGCCTTGTCGGGACTATCTACAATGAGCAGTTCTTC	TRBJ2-1	-	TRBV14	TRBD2
CASSGEAGTGELFF	TGTGCCAGCAGTGGCGAAGCGGGGACCGGGGAGCTGTTTTTT	TRBJ2-2	-	TRBV6-4	TRBD2
CASSHPGQGVVETQYF	TGTGCCAGCAGCCATCCGGGACAGGGGGTTGTAGAGACCCAGTACTTC	TRBJ2-5	-	TRBV3-1/TRBV3-2	TRBD1
CARSEGGGVAKNIQYF	TGTGCCAGAAGCGAGGGCGGGGGCGTAGCCAAAAACATTCAGTACTTC	TRBJ2-4	-	TRBV5-3	-
CASSLAGGSINEKLFF	TGTGCCAGCAGTTTGGCAGGGGGATCGATTAATGAAAAACTGTTTTTT	TRBJ1-4	few	TRBV28	TRBD1
CASSKQGIGETQYF	TGTGCCAGCAGTAAACAGGGTATTGGGGAGACCCAGTACTTC	TRBJ2-5	-	TRBV2	-
CASSIADDRAFLHEQYF	TGTGCCAGCAGCATTGCGGACGACAGGGCCTTCCTCCACGAGCAGTACTTC	TRBJ2-7	-	TRBV21-1	-
CASALAGPSYEQYF	TGTGCCAGCGCTCTGGCTGGGCCGTCTTACGAGCAGTACTTC	TRBJ2-7	-	TRBV18	-
CASSPVTSGYEQYF	TGTGCCAGCAGCCCCGTGACTAGCGGCTACGAGCAGTACTTC	TRBJ2-7	-	TRBV6-4	TRBD2
CASSWSSGDQETQYF	TGTGCCAGCAGCTGGTCTAGCGGGGACCAAGAGACCCAGTACTTC	TRBJ2-5	-	TRBV7-8	TRBD2
CASSLGGAADTEAFF	TGTGCCAGCAGTTTAGGGGGGGCAGCCGACACTGAAGCTTTCTTT	TRBJ1-1	-	TRBV28	-
CASSLDRRPGEKLFF	TGCGCCAGCAGCTTGGATCGGAGGCCCGGTGAAAAACTGTTTTTT	TRBJ1-4	once	TRBV5-1	-
CASSSPGGGYGTEAFF	TGTGCCAGCAGCTCACCCGGGGGGGGCTACGGCACTGAAGCTTTCTTT	TRBJ1-1	-	TRBV9	-
CASSYGGAANSPLHF	TGTGCCAGCAGCTACGGGGGAGCCGCTAATTCACCCCTCCACTTT	TRBJ1-6	-	TRBV11-1	-
CASSYRTGNYGYTF	TGTGCCAGCAGTTACCGGACAGGCAACTATGGCTACACCTTC	TRBJ1-2	-	TRBV6-5	TRBD1
CATSNGRTGLKEAFF	TGTGCCACCTCCAATGGGAGGACAGGTCTGAAGGAAGCTTTCTTT	TRBJ1-1	-	TRBV2	TRBD1
CASRPGQSNTEAFF	TGCGCCAGCAGACCTGGACAGTCGAACACTGAAGCTTTCTTT	TRBJ1-1	-	TRBV5-1	-
CASSLARGSQGDGYTF	TGTGCCAGCAGCTTAGCGAGGGGGTCACAAGGTGATGGCTACACCTTC	TRBJ1-2	few	TRBV7-2	-
CASSLWATGGVTDTQYF	TGTGCCAGCAGCTTATGGGCGACGGGAGGAGTCACAGATACGCAGTATTTT	TRBJ2-3	-	TRBV7-2	TRBD2
CSPNPLAETGVYNEQFF	TGCAGCCCCAACCCTCTGGCGGAGACAGGGGTATACAATGAGCAGTTCTTC	TRBJ2-1	-	TRBV29-1	TRBD1
CASSFTQEGYTF	TGCGCCAGCAGCTTCACACAGGAGGGCTACACCTTC	TRBJ1-2	-	TRBV5-1	-
CASGRRDGNTGELFF	TGTGCCAGTGGGAGGAGGGACGGGAACACCGGGGAGCTGTTTTTT	TRBJ2-2	few	TRBV19	-
CASSSGTGQETQYF	TGTGCCAGCAGCTCCGGGACAGGACAAGAGACCCAGTACTTC	TRBJ2-5	-	TRBV11-3	TRBD1
CASSEEGQGSQPQHF	TGTGCCAGCAGTGAAGAGGGACAGGGGAGTCAGCCCCAGCATTTT	TRBJ1-5	-	TRBV2	TRBD1
CASSLKALLAGDSSYEQYF	TGTGCCAGCAGCTTAAAGGCGTTACTAGCGGGAGACTCTTCCTACGAGCAGTACTTC	TRBJ2-7	-	TRBV7-8	TRBD2
CASSSGQTFEAFF	TGTGCCAGCAGTTCGGGACAGACCTTTGAAGCTTTCTTT	TRBJ1-1	-	TRBV28	TRBD1
CASSQERSGNFYEQYF	TGTGCCAGCAGCCAAGAACGTAGCGGGAACTTCTACGAGCAGTACTTC	TRBJ2-7	-	TRBV4-2	TRBD2
CAWTPRWTGGGTEAFF	TGTGCCTGGACCCCCCGATGGACAGGGGGAGGCACTGAAGCTTTCTTT	TRBJ1-1	-	TRBV30	TRBD1
CASSLRTADYEQYF	TGTGCCAGCAGCTTAAGGACAGCGGACTACGAGCAGTACTTC	TRBJ2-7	-	TRBV7-2	-
CASSFGQGPGYEQYF	TGTGCCAGCAGCTTCGGACAGGGTCCGGGGTACGAGCAGTACTTC	TRBJ2-7	-	TRBV5-8	TRBD1
CASSKALGLAGGHEDTQYF	TGTGCCAGCAGCAAAGCGCTAGGACTAGCGGGAGGGCACGAAGATACGCAGTATTTT	TRBJ2-3	-	TRBV21-1	-
CASSLVQGVGQLSETQYF	TGTGCCAGCAGCTTAGTCCAGGGGGTGGGACAGTTATCAGAGACCCAGTACTTC	TRBJ2-5	-	TRBV7-6	TRBD1
CASSPGTLYEQYF	TGTGCCAGCAGTCCCGGGACTCTCTACGAGCAGTACTTC	TRBJ2-7	-	TRBV6-5	-
CASSAASGTYEQYF	TGTGCCAGCAGCGCCGCTAGCGGAACCTACGAGCAGTACTTC	TRBJ2-7	many	TRBV2	TRBD2
CASSLEQGWAGANVLTF	TGTGCCAGCAGCTTAGAACAGGGGTGGGCTGGGGCCAACGTCCTGACTTTC	TRBJ2-6	once	TRBV11-3	TRBD1
CASSLAGGAGTGELFF	TGTGCCAGCAGCTTGGCGGGGGGCGCAGGTACCGGGGAGCTGTTTTTT	TRBJ2-2	-	TRBV5-4	-
CASSFITGETGELFF	TGTGCCAGCAGCTTTATCACGGGGGAAACCGGGGAGCTGTTTTTT	TRBJ2-2	-	TRBV5-5	-
CASSVDRGLDTQYF	TGTGCCAGCAGCGTAGACAGGGGATTGGATACGCAGTATTTT	TRBJ2-3	-	TRBV9	TRBD1
CASSLGQGITYEQYF	TGTGCCAGCAGCTTGGGACAGGGCATAACCTACGAGCAGTACTTC	TRBJ2-7	-	TRBV11-3	TRBD1
CASSLGTGGRYEQYF	TGTGCCAGCAGCTTAGGGACAGGGGGAAGGTACGAGCAGTACTTC	TRBJ2-7	-	TRBV7-3	TRBD1
CASCLDRLSYEQYF	TGTGCCAGCTGCCTAGACAGGCTCTCCTACGAGCAGTACTTC	TRBJ2-7	-	TRBV6-6	-
CASSPLGSQDNEQFF	TGTGCCAGCTCACCACTAGGTTCCCAGGACAATGAGCAGTTCTTC	TRBJ2-1	-	TRBV18	-
CASSLGAGWYEQYF	TGTGCCAGCAGCTTGGGGGCAGGGTGGTACGAGCAGTACTTC	TRBJ2-7	-	TRBV5-6	-
CASSLMGGGTGRDEQYF	TGTGCCAGCAGCTTAATGGGGGGCGGGACAGGGAGGGACGAGCAGTACTTC	TRBJ2-7	-	TRBV7-3	TRBD1
CASSLGSSGEYNEQFF	TGTGCCAGCAGCTTGGGATCTAGCGGGGAGTACAATGAGCAGTTCTTC	TRBJ2-1	-	TRBV5-8	TRBD2
CASSPIGQAPNYGYTF	TGTGCCAGCTCACCAATCGGACAGGCCCCTAACTATGGCTACACCTTC	TRBJ1-2	-	TRBV18	TRBD1
CASSKQGIAGSTDTQYF	TGTGCCAGTAGTAAACAGGGGATTGCAGGTAGCACAGATACGCAGTATTTT	TRBJ2-3	-	TRBV19	TRBD1
CASSSGQGVHCPLSGANVLTF	TGTGCCAGCAGCAGCGGACAGGGGGTACATTGTCCCCTCTCTGGGGCCAACGTCCTGACTTTC	TRBJ2-6	few	TRBV21-1	-
CASSLAGGGQQYF	TGTGCCAGCAGTTTGGCAGGGGGCGGGCAGCAGTACTTC	TRBJ2-7	-	TRBV12-3/TRBV12-4	TRBD1
CASSTGGSGYEQYF	TGTGCCAGCAGCACCGGGGGGTCCGGCTACGAGCAGTACTTC	TRBJ2-7	-	TRBV6-2/TRBV6-3	TRBD2
CAIRAGTGGGENTEAFF	TGTGCCATCAGGGCCGGGACAGGGGGGGGAGAGAACACTGAAGCTTTCTTT	TRBJ1-1	few	TRBV10-3	TRBD1
CASSQGTSGRPKETQYF	TGCGCCAGCAGCCAGGGAACTAGCGGGAGACCTAAAGAGACCCAGTACTTC	TRBJ2-5	-	TRBV4-1	TRBD2
CASSEGLTQPQHF	TGTGCCAGCAGTGAGGGGCTCACCCAGCCCCAGCATTTT	TRBJ1-5	few	TRBV2	-
CASSLGQGYNYGYTF	TGTGCCAGCAGCTTGGGACAGGGGTATAACTATGGCTACACCTTC	TRBJ1-2	-	TRBV7-3	TRBD1
CASRPQRDTEAFF	TGTGCCAGCAGGCCCCAGCGGGACACTGAAGCTTTCTTT	TRBJ1-1	-	TRBV6-5	-
CASSQDRGTVDTGELFF	TGCGCCAGCAGCCAAGATAGAGGAACGGTAGACACCGGGGAGCTGTTTTTT	TRBJ2-2	-	TRBV4-3	-
CASSDRLAGTDTQYF	TGTGCCAGCAGTGACCGGCTAGCGGGAACAGATACGCAGTATTTT	TRBJ2-3	-	TRBV2	TRBD2
CASTEAGTDTQYF	TGTGCCAGCACAGAGGCGGGCACAGATACGCAGTATTTT	TRBJ2-3	-	TRBV6-6	-